Following are 5 T cell receptor beta chains from one sample sequenced in a study of cytomegalovirus exposure and HLA in healthy donors. Primers for the PCR totalled 60 Vbeta and 13 Jbeta. Profiling relied on immunoSEQ multiplex PCR, and the TCRdb table lists in-frame clones only, not all of them. The sample yields 200,000 to 250,000 clones, approximately 87% seen once. The material sequenced was PBMCs. The receptors shown here come from a human donor in good health.

The CDR3 spells CASRAQGNTEAFF. In DNA, the CDR3 is TGTGCCAGCAGGGCACAGGGGAACACTGAAGCTTTCTTT. J is TRBJ1-1 and V is TRBV28; a possible D gene is TRBD1 (6 bases). V gave up 6 bases and J gave up 1 base, with 9 bases separating them. Germline V gives CDR1 MDHEN, CDR2 SYDVKM. This CDR3 has 13 amino acids.

V is TRBV7-9 and J is TRBJ2-7; 7 bases align to TRBD1. Germline V gene lookup returns CDR1 SEHNR and CDR2 FQNEAQ (reference sequence). This CDR3 contains 15 residues. V trimming: 3 bases; J trimming: 2 bases; junction bases outside the gene matches: 7. The CDR3 DNA reads TGTGCCAGCAGCTTTTTCCCGGGACAGACCTACGAGCAGTACTTC. It specifies CASSFFPGQTYEQYF.

The chain carries TRBV7-2 and TRBJ2-3; no reliable D call. Germline CDR1 is SGHTA and CDR2 is FQGNSA. V was trimmed by 2 bases and J by 8 bases, leaving 20 bases between them. This CDR3 spans 16 amino acids. The CDR3 is CASSLKVGGSPATQYF. The CDR3 bases are TGTGCCAGCAGCTTAAAGGTCGGCGGCTCCCCGGCTACGCAGTATTTT.

The gene calls are TRBV7-9 and TRBJ1-1; 7 nucleotides match TRBD1. The V gene end was trimmed by 8 bases and the J gene end by 0 bases; junction bases not matched to a gene: 3. There are 13 residues in the CDR3. Germline CDR1 reads SEHNR; CDR2 reads FQNEAQ (reference sequence). The CDR3 DNA sequence: TGTGCCAGCGAGGGGGCCATGAACACTGAAGCTTTCTTT. Its translation is CASEGAMNTEAFF.

This clone was seen once. As DNA, the CDR3 is TGTGCCAGCAGTTCAACAGATCAAACAAACATTCAGTACTTC. This translates into CASSSTDQTNIQYF. The V call is TRBV28, the J call TRBJ2-4, with D unclear. The CDR3 runs to 14 residues. Germline V gives CDR1 MDHEN, CDR2 SYDVKM. Trimming removed 4 bases at V and 6 bases at J, with 13 bases between.